This T cell receptor beta chain stems from a study of T cell responses to AZD1222 COVID-19 vaccine. General study findings and limits: Reportedly, nearly half the spike-specific TCRs target unmutated variant regions. At baseline, just five to seven AZD1222 recipients tested seropositive. Mostly white British, mostly female donors; authors suggested clonal diversity may be underestimated.

Concerning this clone: Its antigen is unidentified.

Repertoires were generated with immunoSEQ multiplex PCR, while TCRdb's copy carries only in-frame clones and drops some. The sample lists some 120,000 clones; 93% were seen once. Germline CDR1 reads LNHDA; CDR2 reads SQIVND (reference sequence). The CDR3 spans 15 residues. V lost 4 bases to trimming and J lost 4 bases; unmatched junction nucleotides: 6. The starting material was peripheral blood, obtained on day 0 of AZD1222 vaccination. The gene calls are TRBV19 and TRBJ2-2; 7 nucleotides line up with TRBD1. The sequence was collected from an adult in good health. The CDR3 here is CASSKTGAATGELFF. The DNA for the CDR3 is TGTGCCAGTAGTAAAACAGGGGCCGCCACCGGGGAGCTGTTTTTT. Full variable domain (rest looked up from reference TRBV19 and TRBJ2-2): DGGITQSPKYLFRKEGQNVTLSCEQNLNHDAMYWYRQDPGQGLRLIYYSQIVNDFQKGDIAEGYSVSREKKESFPLTVTSAQKNPTAFYLCASSKTGAATGELFFGEGSRLTVL.